This T cell receptor (beta chain) was identified during a study of T cell repertoires and HLA-DP antigens. About the study: The donors, ranging 18-to-29 to 60-to-69 years, included a couple of males and one female.

Amplification used primers for 54 TRBV and 13 TRBJ segments. Generated by immunoSEQ multiplex PCR, the TCRdb table keeps only in-frame clones and is missing some. The sample contains approximately 86,000 clones, around nine tenths of which appear only once. Trimming left V 0 bases short and J 0 bases short, with 12 bases between. CDR3 length: 16 residues. CDR1 is MRHNA and CDR2 is SNTAGT in the germline V gene. Remarks on this clone: No antigen is known for it.

The chain combines TRBV6-4 with TRBJ2-7; D gene unclear. The sequencing input was CD4+ T cells from PBMCs. This receptor was obtained from a man aged 45-60 years in good health and CMV-seronegative. Written as DNA, the CDR3 is TGTGCCAGCAGTGACTCATTAGGGTTTAGCTCCTACGAGCAGTACTTC. Its translation is CASSDSLGFSSYEQYF.